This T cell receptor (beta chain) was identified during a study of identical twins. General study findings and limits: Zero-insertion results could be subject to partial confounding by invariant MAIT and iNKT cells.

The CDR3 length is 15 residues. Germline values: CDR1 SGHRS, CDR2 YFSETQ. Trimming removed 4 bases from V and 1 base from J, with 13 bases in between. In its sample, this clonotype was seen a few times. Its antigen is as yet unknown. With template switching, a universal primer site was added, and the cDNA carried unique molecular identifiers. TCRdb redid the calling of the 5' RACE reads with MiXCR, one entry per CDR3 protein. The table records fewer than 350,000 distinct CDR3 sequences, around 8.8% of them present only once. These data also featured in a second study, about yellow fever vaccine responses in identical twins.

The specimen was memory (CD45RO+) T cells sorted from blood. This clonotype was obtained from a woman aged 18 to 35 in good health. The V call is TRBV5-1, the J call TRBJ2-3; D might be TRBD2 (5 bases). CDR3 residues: CASSPSAGRTDTQYF. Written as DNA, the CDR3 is TGCGCCAGCAGCCCGTCTGCGGGTCGCACAGATACGCAGTATTTT.